Each of the 29 T cell receptor beta chains below was sequenced from the same sample in a study of T-cell reconstitution after alpha-beta-depleted transplantation in children. Unique molecular identifiers were built into the TCRbeta library. TCRdb re-analysed the PCR reads in MiXCR, keeping a single row per CDR3 protein. This sample has about 830,000 distinct CDR3 sequences; approximately 15% occur once, and the top ten carry around 4.5%. The starting material was PBMCs, mostly from graft donor cells, obtained 360 days after TCRalphabeta/CD19-depleted stem cell transplant. These receptors all come from a male patient younger than 18 who had a stem cell transplant for acute lymphoblastic leukemia, so the T cells may come from the graft donor.

This clonotype has more than one count but fewer than ten. J is TRBJ1-1 and V is TRBV5-6, with D uncertain. This CDR3 has 14 residues. Trimming took 1 base from V and 0 from J, leaving 7 bases between them. From germline, CDR1 is SGHDT and CDR2 YYEEEE. The CDR3 sequence is CASSLRAMNTEAFF. CDR3 in DNA: TGTGCCAGCAGCTTGAGGGCGATGAACACTGAAGCTTTCTTT.

This clonotype was seen more than once but under ten times. The rearrangement links TRBV5-1 to TRBJ2-2; maybe TRBD1 (6 bases). The germline V gene encodes CDR1 SGHRS and CDR2 YFSETQ. This CDR3 contains 17 residues. With 0 bases removed from V and 4 bases from J, the gap between germline ends came to 16 bases. The CDR3 loop reads CASSLDIARGITGELFF. CDR3 sequence (DNA): TGCGCCAGCAGCTTGGATATTGCCAGGGGTATCACCGGGGAGCTGTTTTTT.

This clonotype was found a few times. The rearrangement joins TRBV5-6 to TRBJ2-7, with TRBD1 as a possible D gene (5 bases). Looked up from germline, CDR1 is SGHDT and CDR2 is YYEEEE. The CDR3 sequence is 14 residues long. The ends were cut back, 3 bases at V and 0 bases at J, with 10 bases in the middle. CDR3 coding DNA: TGTGCCAGCAGCTCCCCCAGGGACTCCTACGAGCAGTACTTC. This encodes CASSSPRDSYEQYF.

This clonotype was observed a few times. The V and J genes are TRBV18 and TRBJ1-4; perhaps TRBD1 as D (5 bases). Deletions cut 5 bases from V and 8 bases from J, with 18 bases between. Germline values: CDR1 KGHSH, CDR2 LQKENI. The CDR3 loop spans 15 amino acids. This chain's CDR3 is CASSASMEGREKLFF. The CDR3 DNA sequence: TGTGCCAGCTCAGCTTCGATGGAGGGGAGGGAAAAACTGTTTTTT.

The chain uses TRBV7-3 and TRBJ2-7; no reliable D call. Per germline, CDR1 SGHTA and CDR2 FQGTGA. The V end lost 3 bases, the J end lost 3 bases, and 9 bases lay between the germline ends. The CDR3 loop spans 13 amino acids. The CDR3 sequence: CASSFGMNYEQYF. As DNA, the CDR3 is TGTGCCAGCAGCTTTGGGATGAACTACGAGCAGTACTTC.

The chain carries TRBV5-5 and TRBJ2-6; D perhaps matches TRBD1 (5 bases). The V end lost 5 bases, the J end lost 2 bases, and 11 bases lay between the germline ends. Germline CDR1 is SGHKS and CDR2 is YYEKEE (reference sequence). The CDR3 sequence is 15 residues long. The CDR3 is CASRRDSAGANVLTF. CDR3 DNA sequence: TGTGCCAGCAGACGAGACAGTGCTGGGGCCAACGTCCTGACTTTC.

This chain links TRBV29-1 with TRBJ2-1, with D uncertain. The CDR3 has 13 residues. Between the trimmed V and J ends, which lost 7 bases and 6 bases, there was a span of 16 bases. Germline V CDR1 and CDR2: SQVTM, ANQGSEA. The CDR3 loop reads CSAALPDFNEQFF. CDR3 DNA sequence: TGCAGCGCTGCTCTACCAGACTTCAATGAGCAGTTCTTC.

This clonotype was found a few times. The V call is TRBV9, the J call TRBJ2-7, with D unclear. Germline-derived CDR1 and CDR2 are SGDLS and YYNGEE. CDR3 length: 13 amino acids. V shed 0 bases and J shed 5 bases, with 9 bases lying between them. CDR3 nucleotide sequence: TGTGCCAGCAGCGTAGTCCCTGGAGACGAGCAGTACTTC. As protein: CASSVVPGDEQYF.

The chain has TRBV11-2 and TRBJ2-2; D remains ambiguous. The CDR3 runs 15 residues. Germline V gene data show CDR1 as SGHAT and CDR2 as FQNNGV. The V and J ends lost 0 bases and 7 bases respectively, with 12 bases between them. The CDR3 nucleotides are TGTGCCAGCAGCTTAGATCAACTCTACGACGGGGAGCTGTTTTTT. It is translated as CASSLDQLYDGELFF.

The chain combines TRBV7-9 with TRBJ2-5; tentatively, D is TRBD2 (5 bases). CDR3 length equals 17 residues. Germline V gene data show CDR1 as SEHNR and CDR2 as FQNEAQ (reference sequence). Trimming cost V 1 base and J 0 bases, with 15 bases left between them. This chain's CDR3 is CASSLERGGYYQETQYF. The CDR3 nucleotides are TGTGCCAGCAGCTTAGAGCGTGGCGGGTACTACCAAGAGACCCAGTACTTC.

V and J are TRBV4-1 and TRBJ2-2; TRBD2 matches at 13 bases. J was trimmed by 2 bases and V by 2 bases; bases with no gene match: 5. Germline CDR1 reads MGHRA; CDR2 reads YSYEKL. The CDR3 is made up of 18 amino acids. Here the CDR3 DNA reads TGCGCCAGCAGCCAACGTACTAGCGGGAGGGTAAACACCGGGGAGCTGTTTTTT. It encodes CASSQRTSGRVNTGELFF.

This clonotype was detected only a few times. This chain connects TRBV27 to TRBJ2-2; D gene unclear. Germline-derived CDR1 and CDR2 are MNHEY and SMNVEV (reference sequence). Between the trimmed V and J ends, which lost 4 bases and 1 base, there was a span of 10 bases. The CDR3 has 15 residues. The CDR3 here is CASSSPRKNTGELFF. For the CDR3, the DNA is TGTGCCAGCAGTTCCCCCCGCAAGAACACCGGGGAGCTGTTTTTT.

This clonotype appeared many times. V usage is TRBV2 and J usage is TRBJ2-6; D might be TRBD1 or TRBD2, each matching 5 bases. The CDR3 covers 14 residues. Germline V gives CDR1 SNHLY, CDR2 FYNNEI. V was shortened by 8 bases and J by 3 bases, with 11 bases between the two germline ends. As DNA, the CDR3 is TGTGCCAGCTTCGGGGCGGGTGGGGCCAACGTCCTGACTTTC. Encoded protein: CASFGAGGANVLTF.

This clonotype was recorded a few times. The rearrangement uses TRBV11-2 and TRBJ2-3; 12 bases agree with TRBD2. The length of the CDR3 is 18 residues. Germline lookup yields CDR1 SGHAT and CDR2 FQNNGV. J gave up 5 bases and V 9 bases, and 18 bases lay outside the gene matches. CDR3 loop: CASQSQARTSGTLDTQYF. CDR3 coding DNA: TGTGCCAGTCAGTCACAGGCCCGGACTAGCGGGACCTTAGATACGCAGTATTTT.

The V call is TRBV20-1, the J call TRBJ2-7; D could derive from TRBD1 or TRBD2 (5 bases each). Germline V gene data show CDR1 as DFQATT and CDR2 as SNEGSKA (reference sequence). Between the trimmed V and J ends, which lost 1 base and 7 bases, there was a span of 11 bases. The CDR3 runs to 12 residues. The CDR3 is CSARGDLREQYF. In nucleotides, the CDR3 is TGCAGTGCTAGAGGGGACCTACGGGAGCAGTACTTC.

This clonotype has more than one count but fewer than ten. The CDR3 is CASSFTGTSSIRETQYF. In DNA form, the CDR3 reads TGCGCCAGCAGCTTTACCGGGACTAGCTCTATTAGAGAGACCCAGTACTTC. The chain is built from TRBV5-1 and TRBJ2-5, with 9 bases that match TRBD2. The CDR3 consists of 17 residues. Germline V gene lookup returns CDR1 SGHRS and CDR2 YFSETQ. V lost 2 bases and J lost 4; bases outside the gene matches: 12.

There are a few counts of this clonotype. The chain joins TRBV5-1 to TRBJ2-7; TRBD1 is a possible D gene (6 bases). V was clipped by 4 bases and J by 3 bases, with 14 bases between them. Germline V gene data show CDR1 as SGHRS and CDR2 as YFSETQ. This CDR3 contains 14 residues. CDR3 sequence: CASSHRVDVYEQYF. CDR3 sequence (DNA): TGCGCCAGCAGCCACAGGGTTGATGTCTACGAGCAGTACTTC.

The V and J genes are TRBV5-1 and TRBJ1-5; 8 bases fit TRBD1. The CDR3 runs to 15 residues. Trimming at V came to 0 bases and at J to 8 bases, leaving 7 bases not matched to a gene. In germline, CDR1 is SGHRS, CDR2 YFSETQ. The CDR3 is CASSLEPGGREPQHF. The CDR3 nucleotides are TGCGCCAGCAGCTTGGAGCCAGGGGGCAGGGAGCCCCAGCATTTT.

The chain uses TRBV27 and TRBJ2-1; 15 bases align to TRBD2. In germline, CDR1 is MNHEY, CDR2 SMNVEV (reference sequence). CDR3 size: 14 residues. The trim removed 7 bases at V and 8 bases at J, leaving 3 bases unmatched. The CDR3 reads CASTGTSGRYEQFF. The DNA of the CDR3 is TGTGCCAGCACCGGGACTAGCGGGAGGTATGAGCAGTTCTTC.

This clonotype was seen more than once but under ten times. The genes are TRBV24-1 and TRBJ2-3; D is ambiguous. V lost 4 bases and J 6 bases, leaving 7 bases between the germline ends. The CDR3 is 12 residues long. Germline loops: CDR1 KGHDR, CDR2 SFDVKD. The CDR3 spells CATSERRDTQYF. CDR3 bases: TGTGCCACCAGTGAAAGAAGGGATACGCAGTATTTT.

V is TRBV11-2 and J is TRBJ2-2, with 7 bases that match TRBD1. This CDR3 region has 14 residues. Germline values: CDR1 SGHAT, CDR2 FQNNGV. V lost 8 bases and J lost 6; bases outside the gene matches: 9. The CDR3 is CASRRDSTAGELFF. The CDR3 DNA sequence: TGTGCCAGCCGCCGGGACAGTACGGCCGGGGAGCTGTTTTTT.

This clonotype was detected a few times. J is TRBJ2-1 and V is TRBV20-1; 10 nucleotides line up with TRBD2. J was trimmed by 2 bases and V by 1 base; bases with no gene match: 17. The CDR3 consists of 20 residues. CDR1 and CDR2 from the germline V gene are DFQATT and SNEGSKA (reference sequence). CDR3 region: CSARVGSELAGPWAYNEQFF. CDR3 nucleotides: TGCAGTGCTAGAGTAGGGTCGGAACTAGCGGGACCCTGGGCCTACAATGAGCAGTTCTTC.

The chain's CDR3 is CASSPSGRIGNEQFF. The DNA for the CDR3 is TGTGCCAGCAGTCCGAGCGGGAGGATTGGGAATGAGCAGTTCTTC. The chain couples TRBV28 to TRBJ2-1; 9 bases agree with TRBD2. Losses at the gene ends were 5 bases for V and 7 bases for J; bases not matched to a gene: 9. CDR3 size: 15 residues. Germline V gene lookup returns CDR1 MDHEN and CDR2 SYDVKM.

This clonotype turned up a few times. This chain joins TRBV12-3 or TRBV12-4 and TRBJ1-5; D is unresolved. The CDR3 has 14 amino acids. Trimming pared 7 bases from V and 3 bases from J, leaving 13 bases between. The CDR3 DNA reads TGTGCCAGCACCCTCGGTACAGCCAATCAGCCCCAGCATTTT. This encodes CASTLGTANQPQHF.

The chain has TRBV7-9 and TRBJ2-7, with 12 bases matching TRBD1. CDR3 size: 17 residues. Germline V CDR1 and CDR2: SEHNR, FQNEAQ (reference sequence). Germline trimming cut 4 bases from V and 7 bases from J; bases unmatched to any gene: 14. CDR3 sequence: CASSYRPGQGASEEQYF. The CDR3 region has the DNA TGTGCCAGCAGCTATAGACCGGGACAGGGGGCATCAGAGGAGCAGTACTTC. Full variable domain (rest looked up from reference TRBV7-9 and TRBJ2-7): DTGVSQNPRHKITKRGQNVTFRCDPISEHNRLYWYRQTLGQGPEFLTYFQNEAQLEKSRLLSDRFSAERPKGSFSTLEIQRTEQGDSAMYLCASSYRPGQGASEEQYFGPGTRLTVT.

This clonotype turned up a few times. The genes are TRBV27 and TRBJ2-7; D gene uncertain. CDR1 and CDR2 from the germline V gene are MNHEY and SMNVEV (reference sequence). The CDR3 has 16 amino acids. The V and J ends lost 2 bases and 1 base respectively, with 15 bases between them. The CDR3 sequence is CASSLVGGRRSYEQYF. For the CDR3, the DNA is TGTGCCAGCAGTTTAGTCGGTGGCAGACGGTCCTACGAGCAGTACTTC.

This clonotype appeared a few times. This sequence joins TRBV18 and TRBJ2-4; 7 positions agree with TRBD1. From germline, CDR1 is KGHSH and CDR2 LQKENI. CDR3 length: 17 residues. Unmatched junction bases numbered 13, after V lost 6 bases and J lost 2 bases. CDR3 in amino acids: CASSPLRDSGTKNIQYF. DNA for the CDR3: TGTGCCAGCTCGCCCCTCCGGGACAGTGGAACCAAAAACATTCAGTACTTC.

The sample holds a few counts of this clonotype. This chain joins TRBV18 and TRBJ1-5; TRBD1 might be the D (5 bases). In germline, CDR1 is KGHSH, CDR2 LQKENI. The CDR3 covers 14 residues. Trimming shortened V by 6 bases and J by 6 bases, and 15 bases separated the two germline ends. The CDR3 spells CASSSQGLVQPQHF. For the CDR3, the DNA is TGTGCCAGCTCCTCCCAGGGTTTAGTTCAGCCCCAGCATTTT.

Only a few counts were recorded for this clonotype. The V and J genes are TRBV10-1 and TRBJ2-1; TRBD1 agrees at 10 bases. V lost 5 bases and J lost 4; bases outside the gene matches: 8. Germline V CDR1 and CDR2: WNHNN, SYGVQD (reference sequence). The CDR3 consists of 16 residues. CDR3 loop: CASSSLGQGTYNEQFF. CDR3 coding DNA: TGCGCCAGCAGTAGCCTGGGACAGGGGACGTACAATGAGCAGTTCTTC.